This TCR beta chain comes out of a study of sequential checkpoint blockade in melanoma. In the study overall: First-line arms were nivolumab then ipilimumab, or the reverse, randomized 1:1. Maintenance nivolumab came after either treatment sequence.

TCRdb's table, derived via immunoSEQ multiplex PCR, lists solely in-frame clones and lacks some. This table has around 30,000 clones, more than 70% appearing once. The treatment is: randomized to nivolumab then ipilimumab (arm A) or the reverse (arm B). DNA-damaging chemotherapy had not been given to any patient beforehand. PBMC sorting kept live CD3+CD8+ cells without CD19 or CD56. Only a few counts were recorded for this clone. Germline values: CDR1 SEHNR, CDR2 FQNEAQ (reference sequence). J lost 8 bases, V lost 5 bases, and 15 bases had no gene match. This CDR3 has 16 residues. Sequenced material: CD8+ T cells sorted from blood (inferred from file names), taken from a patient given nivolumab and ipilimumab in sequence. The clonotype originates from a human donor with melanoma. The rearrangement joins TRBV7-9 to TRBJ1-2; TRBD1 agrees at 9 bases. The CDR3 nucleotides are TGTGCCAGCAGCGTACAGCCCGGGACAGGGATAATAGGCTACACCTTC. Amino acids: CASSVQPGTGIIGYTF.